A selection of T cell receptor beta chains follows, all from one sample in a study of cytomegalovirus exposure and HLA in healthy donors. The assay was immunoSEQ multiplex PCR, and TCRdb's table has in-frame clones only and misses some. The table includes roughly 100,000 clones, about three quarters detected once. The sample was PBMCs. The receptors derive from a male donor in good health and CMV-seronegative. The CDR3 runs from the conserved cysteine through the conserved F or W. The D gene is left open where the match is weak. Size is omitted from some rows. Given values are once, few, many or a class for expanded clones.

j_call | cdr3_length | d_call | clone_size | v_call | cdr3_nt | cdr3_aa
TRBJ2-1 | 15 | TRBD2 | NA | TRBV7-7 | TGTGCCAGCAGCTTCAAGTTAGCGGGTTCGGGGGAGCAGTTCTTC | CASSFKLAGSGEQFF
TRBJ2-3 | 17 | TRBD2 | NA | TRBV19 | TGTGCCAGTAGTATCACTCGAGGAGCGGGGAGCACAGATACGCAGTATTTT | CASSITRGAGSTDTQYF
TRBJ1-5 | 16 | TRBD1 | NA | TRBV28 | TGTGCCAGCAGTTTAGGGGCAGGGGGCGCCGATCAGCCCCAGCATTTT | CASSLGAGGADQPQHF
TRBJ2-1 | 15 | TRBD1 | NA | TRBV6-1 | TGTGCCAGCAGGATTAACAGGGGAGACTACAATGAGCAGTTCTTC | CASRINRGDYNEQFF
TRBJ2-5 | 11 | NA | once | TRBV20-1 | TGCAGTGCTAGGTATAAAGAGACCCAGTACTTC | CSARYKETQYF
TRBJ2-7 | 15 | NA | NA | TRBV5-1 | TGCGCCAGCAGCTCCGAGCAGGAGGTTTTGTACGAGCAGTACTTC | CASSSEQEVLYEQYF
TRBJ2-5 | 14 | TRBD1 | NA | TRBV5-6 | TGTGCCAGCAGCTCGCTGACAGGGGGGGAGACCCAGTACTTC | CASSSLTGGETQYF
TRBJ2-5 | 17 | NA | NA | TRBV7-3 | TGTGCCAGCAGCTCGACAGGCCATAATAAATTAGGAGAGACCCAGTACTTC | CASSSTGHNKLGETQYF
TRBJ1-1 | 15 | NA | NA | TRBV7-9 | TGTGCCAGCAGCTTAGGGTGGAGGGAGAACACTGAAGCTTTCTTT | CASSLGWRENTEAFF
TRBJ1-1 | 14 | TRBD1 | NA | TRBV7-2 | TGTGCCAGCAGCGCTGACAGGGGGTCCACTGAAGCTTTCTTT | CASSADRGSTEAFF